This TCR beta chain was captured by sequencing in a study of blood T cells in healthy people across ages. This clonotype was picked up one time. Its antigen is undetermined. PCR was performed a second time for about 6 to 11 cycles using a sample-barcoded 5' primer and a J-beta primer mix. TCRdb re-derived calls from the 5' RACE reads in MiXCR, one entry per CDR3 protein. The table records about 730,000 distinct CDR3 sequences, roughly 44% of them present only once. Every participating donor contributed 7.5 to 10 milliliters of peripheral blood through a draw. Regarding the study as a whole: Age brought a roughly linear fall in TCR beta diversity measured per million T cells. Possibly confounding the expanded clonotype changes was the fact that donor CMV status was unknown. Leaving the PBMCs unsorted stopped any conclusive comparison of naive versus antigen-experienced cells.

Trimming took 5 bases from V and 4 from J; bases not matched to a gene: 9. There are 16 residues in the CDR3. Per germline, CDR1 DFQATT and CDR2 SNEGSKA (reference sequence). The chain links TRBV20-1 to TRBJ2-2, with 11 bases lining up with TRBD2. The sequence derives from a woman aged 55-69 years in good health. The sequenced sample was blood. The CDR3 nucleotides are TGCAGTGCTGAGCAACTAGCGGGGGCCCTCACCGGGGAGCTGTTTTTT. It specifies CSAEQLAGALTGELFF.